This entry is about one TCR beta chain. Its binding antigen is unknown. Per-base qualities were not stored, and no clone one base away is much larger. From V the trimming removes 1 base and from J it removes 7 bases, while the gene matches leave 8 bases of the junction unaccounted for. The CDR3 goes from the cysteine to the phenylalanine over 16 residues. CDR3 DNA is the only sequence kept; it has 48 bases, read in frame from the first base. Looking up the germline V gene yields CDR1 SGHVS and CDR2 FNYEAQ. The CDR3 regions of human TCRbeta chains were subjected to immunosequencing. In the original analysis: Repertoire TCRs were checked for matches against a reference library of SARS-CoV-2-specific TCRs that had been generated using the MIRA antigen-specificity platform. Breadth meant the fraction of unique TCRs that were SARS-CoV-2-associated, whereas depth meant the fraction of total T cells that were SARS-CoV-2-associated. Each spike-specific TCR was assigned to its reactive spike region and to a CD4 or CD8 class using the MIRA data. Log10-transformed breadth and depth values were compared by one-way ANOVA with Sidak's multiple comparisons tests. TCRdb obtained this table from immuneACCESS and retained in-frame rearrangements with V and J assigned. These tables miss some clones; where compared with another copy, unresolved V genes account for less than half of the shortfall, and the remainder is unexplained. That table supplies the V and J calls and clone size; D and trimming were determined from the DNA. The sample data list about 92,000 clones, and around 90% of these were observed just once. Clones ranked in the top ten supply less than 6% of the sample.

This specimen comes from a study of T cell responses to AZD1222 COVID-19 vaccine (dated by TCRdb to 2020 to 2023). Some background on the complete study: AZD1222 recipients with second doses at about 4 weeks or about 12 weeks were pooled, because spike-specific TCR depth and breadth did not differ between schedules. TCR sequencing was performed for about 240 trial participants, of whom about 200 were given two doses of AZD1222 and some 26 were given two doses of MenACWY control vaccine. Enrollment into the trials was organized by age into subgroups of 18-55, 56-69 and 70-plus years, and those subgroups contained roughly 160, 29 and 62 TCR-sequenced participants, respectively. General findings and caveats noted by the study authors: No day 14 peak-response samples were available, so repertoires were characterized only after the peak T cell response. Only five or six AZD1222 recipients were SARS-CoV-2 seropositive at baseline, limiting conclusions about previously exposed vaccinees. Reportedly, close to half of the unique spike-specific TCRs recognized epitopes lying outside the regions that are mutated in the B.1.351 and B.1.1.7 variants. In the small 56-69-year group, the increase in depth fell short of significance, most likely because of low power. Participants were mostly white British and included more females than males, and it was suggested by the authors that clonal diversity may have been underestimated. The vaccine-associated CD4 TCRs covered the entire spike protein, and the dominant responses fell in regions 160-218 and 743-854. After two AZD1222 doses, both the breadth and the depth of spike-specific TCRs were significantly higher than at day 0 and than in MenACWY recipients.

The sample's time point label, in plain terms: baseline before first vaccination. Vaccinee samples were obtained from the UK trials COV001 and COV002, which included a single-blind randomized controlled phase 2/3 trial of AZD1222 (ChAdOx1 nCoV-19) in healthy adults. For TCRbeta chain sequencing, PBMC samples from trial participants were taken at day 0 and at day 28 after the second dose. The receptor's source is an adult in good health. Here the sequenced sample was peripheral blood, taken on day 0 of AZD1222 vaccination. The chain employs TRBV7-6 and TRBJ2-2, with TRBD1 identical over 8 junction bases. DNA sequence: TGTGCCAGCAGCTTAGGTCAGGGGGCGCGTAGCGGGGAGCTGTTTTTT. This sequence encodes CASSLGQGARSGELFF. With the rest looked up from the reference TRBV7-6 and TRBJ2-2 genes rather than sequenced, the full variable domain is GAGVSQSPRYKVTKRGQDVALRCDPISGHVSLYWYRQALGQGPEFLTYFNYEAQQDKSGLPNDRFSAERPEGSISTLTIQRTEQRDSAMYRCASSLGQGARSGELFFGEGSRLTVL.